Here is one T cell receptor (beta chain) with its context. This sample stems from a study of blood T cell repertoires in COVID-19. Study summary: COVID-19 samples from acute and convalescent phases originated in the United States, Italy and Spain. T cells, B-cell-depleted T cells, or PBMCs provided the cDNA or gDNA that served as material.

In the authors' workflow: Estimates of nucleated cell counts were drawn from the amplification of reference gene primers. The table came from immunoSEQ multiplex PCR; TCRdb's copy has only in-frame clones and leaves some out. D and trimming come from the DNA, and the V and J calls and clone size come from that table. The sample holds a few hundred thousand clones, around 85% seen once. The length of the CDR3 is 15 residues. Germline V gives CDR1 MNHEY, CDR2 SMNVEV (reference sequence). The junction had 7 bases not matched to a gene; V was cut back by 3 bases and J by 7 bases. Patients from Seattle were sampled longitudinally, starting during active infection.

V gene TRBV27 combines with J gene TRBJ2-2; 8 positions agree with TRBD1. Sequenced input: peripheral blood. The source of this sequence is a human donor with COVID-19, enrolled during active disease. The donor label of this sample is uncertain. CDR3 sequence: CASSFRNRGYGELFF. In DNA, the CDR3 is TGTGCCAGCAGTTTTCGTAACAGGGGGTACGGGGAGCTGTTTTTT.